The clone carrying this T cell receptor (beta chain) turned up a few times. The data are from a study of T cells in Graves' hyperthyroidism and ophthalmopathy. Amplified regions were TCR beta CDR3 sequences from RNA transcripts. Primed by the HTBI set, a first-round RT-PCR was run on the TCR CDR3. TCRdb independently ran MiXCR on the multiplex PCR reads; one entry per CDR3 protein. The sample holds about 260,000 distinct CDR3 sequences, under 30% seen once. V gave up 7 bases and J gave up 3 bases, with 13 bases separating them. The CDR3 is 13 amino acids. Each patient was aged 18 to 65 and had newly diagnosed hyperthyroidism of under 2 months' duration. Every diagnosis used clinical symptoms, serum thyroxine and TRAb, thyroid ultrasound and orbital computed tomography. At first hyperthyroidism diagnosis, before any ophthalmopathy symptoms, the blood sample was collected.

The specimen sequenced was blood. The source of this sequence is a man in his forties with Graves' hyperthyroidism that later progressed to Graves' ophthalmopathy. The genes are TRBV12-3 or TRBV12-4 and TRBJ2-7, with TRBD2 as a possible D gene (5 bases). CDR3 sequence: CASTFGEFYEQYF. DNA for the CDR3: TGTGCCAGCACCTTCGGGGAGTTCTACGAGCAGTACTTC.